This T cell receptor (beta chain) was sequenced during a study of OX40 agonist ivuxolimab in advanced cancers. Trimming removed 1 base from V and 4 bases from J, with 8 bases in between. CDR1 is SEHNR and CDR2 is FQNEAQ in the germline V gene (reference sequence). The CDR3 runs 14 residues. Sequencing was performed with immunoSEQ multiplex PCR; in TCRdb, only in-frame clones are kept and a portion is missing. The data contain about 64,000 clones, 80% to 90% of them seen just once; the ten biggest clones take up 14%. The source is an adult with an advanced solid tumor such as melanoma, head and neck, liver or kidney cancer. This sample comprised CD4+ or CD8+ T cells sorted from blood, obtained in a trial of the OX40 agonist ivuxolimab. The chain combines TRBV7-9 with TRBJ1-5; TRBD1 might be the D (5 bases). CDR3 sequence (DNA): TGTGCCAGCAGCTTAGTAGGGGTGAATCAGCCCCAGCATTTT. Protein: CASSLVGVNQPQHF.